The 5 T cell receptor beta chains below all came from one sample that was sequenced in a study of early stage breast cancer tumors. Generated by immunoSEQ multiplex PCR, the TCRdb table keeps only in-frame clones and is missing some. The data show approximately 70,000 clones, 80% seen once. Sequenced sample: blood. All receptors come from a person aged 35 to 50 with breast cancer.

The chain has TRBV7-3 and TRBJ1-2, with D tentatively TRBD1 (5 bases). CDR1 is SGHTA and CDR2 is FQGTGA in the germline V gene. Trimming left V 2 bases short and J 5 bases short, with 12 bases between. This CDR3 has 14 amino acids. CDR3 region: CASSLDSQGYGYTF. The CDR3 bases are TGTGCCAGCAGCTTAGACAGTCAAGGGTATGGCTACACCTTC.

The rearrangement joins TRBV1 to TRBJ2-2; TRBD2 reflects the table's D call only, with no check against the DNA. TRBV1 is marked as a pseudogene. This CDR3 contains 18 residues. The CDR3 bases are TGCACCAGCAGCCAACCCCAGGGACTAGCGGGAAATACCGGGGAGCTGTTTTTT. It yields the protein CTSSQPQGLAGNTGELFF.

The V and J genes are TRBV18 and TRBJ2-2; possibly TRBD1 for D (5 bases). The V gene's germline CDR1 is KGHSH and CDR2 LQKENI. The CDR3 is made up of 14 amino acids. Deletions cut 3 bases from V and 0 bases from J, with 5 bases between. The CDR3 DNA sequence: TGTGCCAGCTCACCCAGGGCGAACACCGGGGAGCTGTTTTTT. Its translation: CASSPRANTGELFF. The entire variable domain, with the rest obtained from reference TRBV18 and TRBJ2-2, is as follows: NAGVMQNPRHLVRRRGQEARLRCSPMKGHSHVYWYRQLPEEGLKFMVYLQKENIIDESGMPKERFSAEFPKEGPSILRIQQVVRGDSAAYFCASSPRANTGELFFGEGSRLTVL.

The rearrangement links TRBV7-8 to TRBJ1-1; 12 nucleotides agree with TRBD1. V was pared by 0 bases and J by 3 bases, with 2 bases of the junction left unmatched. The CDR3 is made up of 16 amino acids. The germline gives CDR1 SGHVS, CDR2 FQNEAQ. This CDR3 is CASSLAGQGADTEAFF. CDR3 DNA: TGTGCCAGCAGCTTAGCGGGACAGGGGGCCGACACTGAAGCTTTCTTT. The full variable domain, rest sourced from reference TRBV7-8 and TRBJ1-1, is GAGVSQSPRYKVAKRGQDVALRCDPISGHVSLFWYQQALGQGPEFLTYFQNEAQLDKSGLPSDRFFAERPEGSVSTLKIQRTQQEDSAVYLCASSLAGQGADTEAFFGQGTRLTVV.

The chain links TRBV5-1 to TRBJ2-2; weak D call: TRBD1 (5 bases). The V gene's germline CDR1 is SGHRS and CDR2 YFSETQ. The CDR3 runs to 15 residues. Trimming stripped 4 bases from V and 1 base from J, with 11 bases between. CDR3 region: CASSESGQNTGELFF. The CDR3 DNA reads as TGCGCCAGCAGCGAGTCTGGACAGAACACCGGGGAGCTGTTTTTT.